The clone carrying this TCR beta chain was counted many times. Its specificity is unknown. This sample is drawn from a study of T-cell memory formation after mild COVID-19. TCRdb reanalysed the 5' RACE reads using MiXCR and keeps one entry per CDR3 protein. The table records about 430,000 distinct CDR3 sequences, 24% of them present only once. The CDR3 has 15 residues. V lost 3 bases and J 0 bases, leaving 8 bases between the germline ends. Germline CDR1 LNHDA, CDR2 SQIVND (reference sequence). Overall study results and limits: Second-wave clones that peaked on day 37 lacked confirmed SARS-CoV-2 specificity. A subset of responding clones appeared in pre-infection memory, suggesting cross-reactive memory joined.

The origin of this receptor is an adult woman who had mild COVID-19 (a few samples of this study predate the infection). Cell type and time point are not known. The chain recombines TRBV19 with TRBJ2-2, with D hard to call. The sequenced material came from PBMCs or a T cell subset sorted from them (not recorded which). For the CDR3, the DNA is TGTGCCAGTAGTATCAAAACAGCGAACACCGGGGAGCTGTTTTTT. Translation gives CASSIKTANTGELFF.